This T cell receptor (beta chain) came from a study of cytomegalovirus exposure and HLA in healthy donors. Findings and limits, study-wide: V- and J-gene trimming of TCR beta was linked (in a later analysis) to a missense DCLRE1C variant.

On this clone itself: Its antigen remains unknown.

V shed 4 bases and J 2 bases; nucleotides not matched to a gene: 4. CDR1 and CDR2 (germline): SGHTS, YDEGEE. There are 14 residues in the CDR3. The PCR contained 60 Vbeta and 13 Jbeta primers. TCRdb keeps only in-frame clones here, not all; method: immunoSEQ multiplex PCR. The sample yields some 160,000 clones, 78% seen once. The source material was PBMCs. The chain has TRBV5-8 and TRBJ2-5; 8 positions match TRBD1. The sequence was collected from a male donor in good health and CMV-seronegative. CDR3 sequence reads: CASSPGDRQETQYF. The DNA for the CDR3 is TGTGCCAGCAGCCCTGGGGACAGGCAAGAGACCCAGTACTTC.